The source of this TCR beta chain is a study of response to subunit inactivated influenza vaccine. With regard to this clonotype: Its specificity is unknown.

Each CDR3 protein is one row after TCRdb ran MiXCR on the RT-PCR reads. The table includes 650,000 or so distinct CDR3 sequences, around 15% detected once. General study findings and limits: Only a handful of new T cells, the authors suggested, are recruited with each seasonal influenza vaccination.

The junction had 2 bases not matched to a gene; V was cut back by 8 bases and J by 3 bases. The CDR3 extends over 13 amino acids. The rearrangement uses TRBV12-3 or TRBV12-4 and TRBJ2-7, with TRBD1 matching 12 bases. The sample here was PBMCs from blood, taken roughly 2 weeks before vaccination. This clonotype was sampled from a man aged 45-65 years who received an inactivated influenza vaccine. The CDR3 DNA sequence: TGTGCCAGCCGGGACAGGGGGCACTACGAGCAGTACTTC. As protein: CASRDRGHYEQYF.